A single TCR beta chain is shown here with its context. Amplification used 60 Vbeta primers and 13 Jbeta primers. TCRdb's table, derived via immunoSEQ multiplex PCR, lists solely in-frame clones and lacks some. The data hold 110,000 to 150,000 clones, with approximately 80% observed a single time. This sample is drawn from a study of cytomegalovirus exposure and HLA in healthy donors. The V end was cut by 5 bases, the J end by 3 bases, with 16 bases between. Germline V gene sequence: CDR1 MDHEN, CDR2 SYDVKM. The CDR3 is made up of 15 amino acids. The TCR originated in a female donor in good health and CMV-seronegative. The sequencing sample was made of PBMCs. The V and J genes are TRBV28 and TRBJ1-1; TRBD1 might be the D (6 bases). CDR3 nucleotides: TGTGCCAGCAGTCCTGGGGGGGCTGGAGACACTGAAGCTTTCTTT. Amino acids: CASSPGGAGDTEAFF.